The 2 T cell receptor beta chains given below trace back to one sample, sequenced in a study of human T cells and chemical hapten exposure. TCRdb called the RACE reads again in MiXCR, with one record for every CDR3 protein. The data show tens of thousands of distinct CDR3 sequences, about 10% seen once. Time point defined: patch test 1, 2 weeks after DPC sensitization. Treatment given: therapeutic diphenylcyclopropenone sensitization with weekly scalp DPC. The starting material was whole blood, obtained in connection with sensitization to the hapten diphenylcyclopropenone (DPC). These receptor sequences come from a man aged 40-49 years with alopecia areata. Some clones in this sample may be carry-over from other donors' samples.

The gene calls are TRBV19 and TRBJ2-1; 7 positions match TRBD2. J was trimmed by 8 bases and V by 3 bases; bases with no gene match: 7. The CDR3 has 14 amino acids. Per the germline V gene, CDR1 is LNHDA and CDR2 is SQIVND (reference sequence). CDR3 amino acids: CASSMSGERHEQFF. CDR3 DNA sequence: TGTGCCAGTAGTATGAGCGGGGAGAGGCATGAGCAGTTCTTC.

The chain joins TRBV14 to TRBJ2-1, with D possibly matching TRBD2 (6 bases). This CDR3 region has 16 residues. Germline V gene sequence: CDR1 SGHDN, CDR2 FVKESK. With 5 bases removed from V and 3 bases from J, the gap between germline ends came to 17 bases. CDR3 amino acids: CASSDGNSGGYNEQFF. CDR3 nucleotide sequence: TGTGCCAGCAGCGACGGGAATTCCGGGGGCTACAATGAGCAGTTCTTC.